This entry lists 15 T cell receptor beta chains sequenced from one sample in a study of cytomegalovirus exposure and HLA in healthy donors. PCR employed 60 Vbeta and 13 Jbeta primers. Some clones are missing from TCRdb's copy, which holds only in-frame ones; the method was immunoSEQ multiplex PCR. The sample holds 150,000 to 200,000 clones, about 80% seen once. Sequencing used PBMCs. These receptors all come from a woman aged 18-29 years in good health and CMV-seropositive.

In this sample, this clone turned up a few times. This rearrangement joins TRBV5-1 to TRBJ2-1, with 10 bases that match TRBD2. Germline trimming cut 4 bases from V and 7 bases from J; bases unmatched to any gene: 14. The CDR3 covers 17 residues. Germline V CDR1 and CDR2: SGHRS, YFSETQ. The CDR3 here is CASSPLVSGGLMNEQFF. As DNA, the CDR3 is TGCGCCAGCAGCCCCCTGGTTAGCGGGGGGCTTATGAATGAGCAGTTCTTC.

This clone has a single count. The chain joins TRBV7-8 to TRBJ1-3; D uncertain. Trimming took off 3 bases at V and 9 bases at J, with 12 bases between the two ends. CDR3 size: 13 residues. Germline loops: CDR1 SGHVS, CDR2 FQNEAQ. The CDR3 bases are TGTGCCAGCAGCTTGGAAGGAGGGAGCACCATATATTTT. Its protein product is CASSLEGGSTIYF.

CDR3 bases: TGTGCCAGCAGTCCAACCTTACTGACTAGCGGGGACGAGCAGTACTTC. Protein product: CASSPTLLTSGDEQYF. The chain links TRBV27 to TRBJ2-7, with 11 bases that match TRBD2. V shed 5 bases, J shed 5 bases, and the junction held 11 bases outside the gene matches. The CDR3 extends over 16 amino acids. The germline CDR1 and CDR2 sequences are MNHEY and SMNVEV (reference sequence).

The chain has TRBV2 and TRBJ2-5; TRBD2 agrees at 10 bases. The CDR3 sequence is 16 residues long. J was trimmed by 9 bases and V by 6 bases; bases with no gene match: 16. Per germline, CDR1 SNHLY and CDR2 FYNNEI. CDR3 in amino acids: CASRERKRGGPIPQYF. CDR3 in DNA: TGTGCCAGCAGAGAACGGAAGCGGGGGGGTCCCATTCCCCAGTACTTC.

For the CDR3, the DNA is TGCGCCAGCAGTCCGGGGGGCAGCAATCAGCCCCAGCATTTT. Amino acids: CASSPGGSNQPQHF. This chain uses TRBV5-1 with TRBJ1-5; the D gene is possibly TRBD1 (6 bases). There are 14 residues in the CDR3. The V gene lost 5 bases and the J gene lost 1 base, with 10 bases spanning the gap. Germline V gene sequence: CDR1 SGHRS, CDR2 YFSETQ.

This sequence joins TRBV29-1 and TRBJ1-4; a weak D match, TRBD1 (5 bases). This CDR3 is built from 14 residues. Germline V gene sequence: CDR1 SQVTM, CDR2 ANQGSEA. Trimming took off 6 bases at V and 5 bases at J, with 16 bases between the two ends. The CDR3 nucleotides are TGCAGCGTCGAGACGACAGAACAAAATGAAAAACTGTTTTTT. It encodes CSVETTEQNEKLFF.

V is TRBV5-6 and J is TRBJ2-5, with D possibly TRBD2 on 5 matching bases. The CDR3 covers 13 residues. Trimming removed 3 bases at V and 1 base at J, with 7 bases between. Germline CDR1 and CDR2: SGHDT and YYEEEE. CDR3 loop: CASSWRAQETQYF. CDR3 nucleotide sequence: TGTGCCAGCAGCTGGCGGGCCCAAGAGACCCAGTACTTC.

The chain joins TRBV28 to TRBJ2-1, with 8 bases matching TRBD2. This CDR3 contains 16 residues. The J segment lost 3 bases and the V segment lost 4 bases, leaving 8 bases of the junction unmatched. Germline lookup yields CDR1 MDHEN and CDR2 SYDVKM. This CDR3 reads CASSSISGALYNEQFF. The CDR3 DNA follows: TGTGCCAGCAGTTCCATTAGCGGGGCGCTCTACAATGAGCAGTTCTTC.

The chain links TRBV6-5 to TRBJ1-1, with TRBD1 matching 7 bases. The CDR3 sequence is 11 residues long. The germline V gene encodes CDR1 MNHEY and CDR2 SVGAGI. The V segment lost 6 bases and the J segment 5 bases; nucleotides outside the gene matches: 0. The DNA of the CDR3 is TGTGCCAGCAGGACAGGGACTGAAGCTTTCTTT. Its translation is CASRTGTEAFF.

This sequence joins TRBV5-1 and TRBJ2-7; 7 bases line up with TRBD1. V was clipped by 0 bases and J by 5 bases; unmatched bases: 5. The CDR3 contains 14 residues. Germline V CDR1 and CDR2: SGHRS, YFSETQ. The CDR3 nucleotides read TGCGCCAGCAGCTTGGAGAGAGGGGGCCACGAGCAGTACTTC. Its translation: CASSLERGGHEQYF.

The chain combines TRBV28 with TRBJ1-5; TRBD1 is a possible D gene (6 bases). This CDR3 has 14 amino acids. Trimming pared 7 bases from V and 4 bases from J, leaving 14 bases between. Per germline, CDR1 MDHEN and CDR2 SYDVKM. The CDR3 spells CASNLQGRNQPQHF. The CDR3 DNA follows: TGTGCCAGCAATCTTCAGGGGAGAAATCAGCCCCAGCATTTT. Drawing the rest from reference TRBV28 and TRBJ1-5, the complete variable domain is DVKVTQSSRYLVKRTGEKVFLECVQDMDHENMFWYRQDPGLGLRLIYFSYDVKMKEKGDIPEGYSVSREKKERFSLILESASTNQTSMYLCASNLQGRNQPQHFGDGTRLSIL.

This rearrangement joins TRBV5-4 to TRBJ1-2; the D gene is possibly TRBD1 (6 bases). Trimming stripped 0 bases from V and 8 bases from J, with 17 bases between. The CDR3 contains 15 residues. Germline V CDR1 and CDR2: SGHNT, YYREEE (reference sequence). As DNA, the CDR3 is TGTGCCAGCAGCTTGGACTTAGGGAGGGGGGAAGGCTACACCTTC. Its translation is CASSLDLGRGEGYTF.

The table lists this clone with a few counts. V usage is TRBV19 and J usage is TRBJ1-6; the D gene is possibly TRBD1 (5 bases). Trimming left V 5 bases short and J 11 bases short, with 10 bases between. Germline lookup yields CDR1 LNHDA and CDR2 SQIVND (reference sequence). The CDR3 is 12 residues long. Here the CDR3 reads CASSVQGAPLHF. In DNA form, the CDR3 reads TGTGCCAGTAGTGTGCAGGGTGCACCCCTCCACTTT.

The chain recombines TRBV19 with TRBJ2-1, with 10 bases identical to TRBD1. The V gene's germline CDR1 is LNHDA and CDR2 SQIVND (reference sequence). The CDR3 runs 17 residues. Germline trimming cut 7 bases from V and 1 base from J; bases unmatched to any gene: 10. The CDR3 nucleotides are TGTGCCAGTAACACTCTAGGGACAGGGGAATCCTACAATGAGCAGTTCTTC. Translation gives CASNTLGTGESYNEQFF.

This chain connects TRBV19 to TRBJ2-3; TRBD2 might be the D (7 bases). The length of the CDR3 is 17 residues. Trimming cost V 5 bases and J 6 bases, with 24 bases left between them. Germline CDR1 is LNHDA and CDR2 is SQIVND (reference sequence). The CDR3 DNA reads TGTGCCAGTAGTTGGGGGGGGCGGGGGTTTTCTGGGGATACGCAGTATTTT. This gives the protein CASSWGGRGFSGDTQYF. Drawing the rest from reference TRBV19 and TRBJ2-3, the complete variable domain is DGGITQSPKYLFRKEGQNVTLSCEQNLNHDAMYWYRQDPGQGLRLIYYSQIVNDFQKGDIAEGYSVSREKKESFPLTVTSAQKNPTAFYLCASSWGGRGFSGDTQYFGPGTRLTVL.